The following is a TCR beta chain sequence with its context. The data stem from a study of blood T cell repertoires in COVID-19. Here immunoSEQ multiplex PCR was the method, and the copy in TCRdb shows in-frame clones only, minus some. The sample holds about 270,000 clones, around 93% seen once. The V end was cut by 3 bases, the J end by 3 bases, with 9 bases between. CDR3 size: 14 residues. Germline V lookup: CDR1 SGHRS, CDR2 YFSETQ. The clonotype comes from a man in his forties who had been exposed to COVID-19. The sequenced sample was PBMCs or T cells enriched from blood (not recorded which). This sequence joins TRBV5-1 and TRBJ2-2; D might be TRBD1 (5 bases). CDR3 loop: CASSSRQHTGELFF. The CDR3 DNA follows: TGCGCCAGCAGCTCCCGACAGCACACCGGGGAGCTGTTTTTT.